This T cell receptor beta chain was found in a study of T cells and Merkel cell carcinoma outcomes. This clone has a single count. Trimming removed 1 base at V and 11 bases at J, with 11 bases between. This CDR3 is 12 amino acids long. CDR1 and CDR2 (germline): MDHEN, SYDVKM. Profiling relied on immunoSEQ multiplex PCR, and the TCRdb table lists in-frame clones only, not all of them. Here the sample spans around 15,000 clones, roughly four fifths being singletons. The TCR comes from a human donor with Merkel cell carcinoma. Sequenced material: tumor tissue from Merkel cell carcinoma. V is TRBV28 and J is TRBJ1-1; tentatively, D is TRBD1 (6 bases). CDR3 amino acids: CASSLYRDRAFF. The CDR3 DNA reads TGTGCCAGCAGTTTATACAGGGATAGGGCTTTCTTT.